A single sample is the source of the 17 T cell receptor beta chains below, sequenced in a study of long-term antiretroviral therapy in people with HIV (dated by TCRdb to about 2022). The immunoSEQ hsTCRB v3.0 assay was used at survey level resolution to sequence the TRB variable region. In TCRdb, the immuneACCESS table is reduced to in-frame sequences with V and J assigned. These tables do not hold every clone; where another copy was compared, an unresolved V gene accounts for under half, and the others remain unexplained. The sample includes 32,000 or so clones, with 75% to 90% observed a single time. The ten top clones hold around 8% of the sample. The specimen was unsorted PBMCs, collected 3.2 years before starting antiretroviral therapy. These receptor sequences come from a middle-aged man with HIV.

The chain employs TRBV5-1 and TRBJ1-2; 7 bases align to TRBD1. The germline gives CDR1 SGHRS, CDR2 YFSETQ. This CDR3 contains 18 residues. With 3 bases clipped from V and 0 bases from J, the junction kept 14 bases outside the gene matches. In DNA form, the CDR3 reads TGCGCCAGCAGCTCACGATTCTCATCGGGGACAGCTAACTATGGCTACACCTTC. This encodes CASSSRFSSGTANYGYTF.

The gene calls are TRBV5-5 and TRBJ2-2; the D gene is possibly TRBD2 (5 bases). The V end was cut by 9 bases, the J end by 2 bases, with 17 bases between. CDR1 is SGHKS, CDR2 YYEKEE, per germline (reference sequence). The CDR3 consists of 15 residues. DNA of the CDR3: TGTGCCACCCAGTTCAGGACTGCCAACACCGGGGAGCTGTTTTTT. It is translated as CATQFRTANTGELFF.

DNA for the CDR3: TGCGCCAGCAGCGGAATGATAGCGGTGAACACCGGGGAGCTGTTTTTT. Translation gives CASSGMIAVNTGELFF. The genes are TRBV5-1 and TRBJ2-2, with a weak D call TRBD2 (6 bases). The CDR3 is 16 amino acids. The V and J ends lost 4 bases and 1 base respectively, with 14 bases between them. Per the germline V gene, CDR1 is SGHRS and CDR2 is YFSETQ.

This chain joins TRBV19 and TRBJ1-1, with 9 bases aligning to TRBD1. Germline V lookup: CDR1 LNHDA, CDR2 SQIVND (reference sequence). The CDR3 extends over 14 amino acids. The trim removed 9 bases at V and 3 bases at J, leaving 8 bases unmatched. In nucleotides, the CDR3 is TGTGCCAGACCAAACAGGGGGCTGGACACTGAAGCTTTCTTT. Its translation is CARPNRGLDTEAFF.

The rearrangement joins TRBV19 to TRBJ1-5; D call uncertain. Germline values: CDR1 LNHDA, CDR2 SQIVND (reference sequence). This CDR3 region has 15 residues. V lost 5 bases, J lost 6 bases, and 17 bases lay in between. The CDR3 nucleotides are TGTGCCAGTAGTGTCGAGCGGCTTTGGAGTCAGCCCCAGCATTTT. This gives the protein CASSVERLWSQPQHF. Together with reference TRBV19 and TRBJ1-5, the CDR3 gives the full variable domain: DGGITQSPKYLFRKEGQNVTLSCEQNLNHDAMYWYRQDPGQGLRLIYYSQIVNDFQKGDIAEGYSVSREKKESFPLTVTSAQKNPTAFYLCASSVERLWSQPQHFGDGTRLSIL.

The count of this clone is one. The V gene is TRBV30, the J gene TRBJ1-2; D may be TRBD1 (5 bases). Germline V gene sequence: CDR1 GTSNPN, CDR2 SVGIG (reference sequence). The CDR3 is made up of 13 amino acids. The CDR3 here is CGLAGETNYGYTF. CDR3 bases: TGTGGACTTGCGGGGGAGACTAACTATGGCTACACCTTC.

CDR3 sequence: CAWSQVNEQFF. The CDR3 region has the DNA TGTGCCTGGAGCCAGGTCAATGAGCAGTTCTTC. The chain has TRBV30 and TRBJ2-1; D ambiguous. The CDR3 has 11 amino acids. Germline V lookup: CDR1 GTSNPN, CDR2 SVGIG (reference sequence). Deletions cut 3 bases from V and 6 bases from J, with 6 bases between.

V is TRBV18 and J is TRBJ1-4, with unresolved D. The length of the CDR3 is 15 residues. The V gene's germline CDR1 is KGHSH and CDR2 LQKENI. Trimming removed 6 bases from V and 4 bases from J, with 15 bases in between. CDR3 DNA sequence: TGTGCCAGCTCCCGAACCGGACGGTATAATGAAAAACTGTTTTTT. This sequence encodes CASSRTGRYNEKLFF.

The chain carries TRBV10-2 and TRBJ1-1; D uncertain. The V end lost 4 bases, the J end lost 5 bases, and 11 bases lay between the germline ends. There are 13 residues in the CDR3. Germline V gene sequence: CDR1 WSHSY, CDR2 SAAADI. Here the CDR3 reads CASSGAGGTEAFF. CDR3 DNA: TGCGCCAGCAGTGGAGCAGGTGGGACTGAAGCTTTCTTT.

This chain links TRBV5-1 with TRBJ1-2; 7 nucleotides align to TRBD1. CDR3 size: 12 residues. The germline V gene encodes CDR1 SGHRS and CDR2 YFSETQ. V lost 4 bases, J lost 8 bases, and 5 bases stayed unmatched. Here the CDR3 DNA reads TGCGCCAGCAGCCTAAGACAGGGCGGCTACACCTTC. It specifies CASSLRQGGYTF.

The chain joins TRBV20-1 to TRBJ1-1; D is unresolved. The CDR3 totals 10 residues. Deletions cut 7 bases from V and 3 bases from J, with 6 bases between. Germline V gene lookup returns CDR1 DFQATT and CDR2 SNEGSKA (reference sequence). CDR3 residues: CSGADTEAFF. CDR3 DNA sequence: TGCAGTGGGGCTGACACTGAAGCTTTCTTT.

The chain is built from TRBV5-4 and TRBJ2-7; tentative D call: TRBD2 (5 bases). Germline V lookup: CDR1 SGHNT, CDR2 YYREEE (reference sequence). The CDR3 extends over 14 amino acids. The V gene lost 1 base and the J gene lost 0 bases, with 8 bases spanning the gap. As DNA, the CDR3 is TGTGCCAGCAGCTTGCCGGGAACCTCCTACGAGCAGTACTTC. It codes for CASSLPGTSYEQYF. The full variable domain, with the rest looked up from reference TRBV5-4 and TRBJ2-7, is ETGVTQSPTHLIKTRGQQVTLRCSSQSGHNTVSWYQQALGQGPQFIFQYYREEENGRGNFPPRFSGLQFPNYSSELNVNALELDDSALYLCASSLPGTSYEQYFGPGTRLTVT.

V gene TRBV9 combines with J gene TRBJ1-2, with D possibly matching TRBD1 (5 bases). The CDR3 has 16 residues. The V end lost 0 bases, the J end lost 2 bases, and 14 bases lay between the germline ends. Germline V gene data show CDR1 as SGDLS and CDR2 as YYNGEE. CDR3: CASSVDNFWGNYGYTF. For the CDR3, the DNA is TGTGCCAGCAGCGTAGATAATTTCTGGGGGAACTATGGCTACACCTTC. The full variable domain, with the rest looked up from reference TRBV9 and TRBJ1-2, is DSGVTQTPKHLITATGQRVTLRCSPRSGDLSVYWYQQSLDQGLQFLIQYYNGEERAKGNILERFSAQQFPDLHSELNLSSLELGDSALYFCASSVDNFWGNYGYTFGSGTRLTVV.

This clone occurred once. The chain uses TRBV11-1 and TRBJ1-6; D possibly corresponds to TRBD1 (6 bases). Deletions cut 0 bases from V and 9 bases from J, with 12 bases between. The CDR3 contains 15 residues. The germline V gene encodes CDR1 SGHAT and CDR2 FQDESV (reference sequence). In DNA form, the CDR3 reads TGTGCCAGCAGCTTAGCGCTGGGGGCTGGTTCACCCCTCCACTTT. Translating it yields CASSLALGAGSPLHF.

The V call is TRBV19, the J call TRBJ1-2, with a weak D call TRBD1 (6 bases). Germline lookup yields CDR1 LNHDA and CDR2 SQIVND (reference sequence). Between the trimmed V and J ends, which lost 0 bases and 4 bases, there was a span of 9 bases. The CDR3 consists of 14 residues. CDR3 in amino acids: CASSIDQGRYGYTF. The CDR3 bases are TGTGCCAGTAGTATAGATCAGGGGCGCTATGGCTACACCTTC.

This clone was detected only a few times. This chain links TRBV6-5 with TRBJ2-7; 9 nucleotides match TRBD1. The CDR3 runs to 13 residues. V was clipped by 6 bases and J by 11 bases; unmatched bases: 11. Germline values: CDR1 MNHEY, CDR2 SVGAGI. The CDR3 DNA reads as TGTGCCAGCAGCCGCCGACAGGGGGAAACCGAGTACTTC. As protein: CASSRRQGETEYF.

The rearrangement joins TRBV7-9 to TRBJ1-5, with D perhaps matching TRBD1 (6 bases). Germline V gene data show CDR1 as SEHNR and CDR2 as FQNEAQ (reference sequence). This CDR3 is built from 14 residues. The V and J ends lost 7 bases and 3 bases respectively, with 13 bases between them. The CDR3, as DNA: TGTGCCAGCAACAGAGGGGGAATCAATCAGCCCCAGCATTTT. Its translation: CASNRGGINQPQHF.